What follows are 10 T cell receptor beta chains derived from one specimen sequenced in a study of cytomegalovirus exposure and HLA in healthy donors. It was with 60 Vbeta and 13 Jbeta primers that the PCR ran. Measured with immunoSEQ multiplex PCR; TCRdb has only the in-frame clones, and not every one. The data show about 180,000 clones, about four fifths seen once. Sequencing used PBMCs. All receptors come from a woman aged 25 to 39 in good health and CMV-seronegative.

This chain links TRBV5-1 with TRBJ2-3; 7 nucleotides line up with TRBD1. The CDR3 length is 13 residues. The V gene's germline CDR1 is SGHRS and CDR2 YFSETQ. V gave up 5 bases and J gave up 5 bases; unmatched junction bases: 5. CDR3 DNA sequence: TGCGCCAGCAGACGGGACAGTGGAGATACGCAGTATTTT. This sequence encodes CASRRDSGDTQYF.

J is TRBJ2-7 and V is TRBV4-3, with D maybe TRBD2 (6 bases). CDR1 is LGHNA and CDR2 is YSLEER in the germline V gene. The CDR3 runs to 14 residues. Trimming stripped 4 bases from V and 5 bases from J, with 15 bases between. For the CDR3, the DNA is TGCGCCAGCAGCCGGGACTGGACAAACCACGAGCAGTACTTC. Amino acid sequence: CASSRDWTNHEQYF.

This clone turned up a few times. This chain links TRBV9 with TRBJ1-4; 7 bases align to TRBD1. V shed 2 bases, J shed 8 bases, and the junction held 9 bases outside the gene matches. CDR3 length: 15 amino acids. Looked up from germline, CDR1 is SGDLS and CDR2 is YYNGEE. CDR3 DNA: TGTGCCAGCAGCGTCCAAGGGACAGCCGGGGAAAAACTGTTTTTT. It translates to CASSVQGTAGEKLFF.

This chain links TRBV7-9 with TRBJ2-5, with a possible D match to TRBD2 (7 bases). Germline values: CDR1 SEHNR, CDR2 FQNEAQ (reference sequence). The V and J ends lost 0 bases and 5 bases respectively, with 10 bases between them. The CDR3 length is 14 residues. CDR3 residues: CASSLAGGAETQYF. CDR3 DNA: TGTGCCAGCAGCTTAGCAGGGGGGGCGGAGACCCAGTACTTC.

The chain couples TRBV5-6 to TRBJ1-6; no reliable D call. In germline, CDR1 is SGHDT, CDR2 YYEEEE. The CDR3 length is 14 residues. Trimming took 2 bases from V and 9 from J, leaving 12 bases between them. The CDR3 reads CASSFIGRSSPLHF. Here the CDR3 DNA reads TGTGCCAGCAGCTTTATTGGGAGGAGTTCACCCCTCCACTTT. The full variable domain, rest sourced from reference TRBV5-6 and TRBJ1-6, is DAGVTQSPTHLIKTRGQQVTLRCSPKSGHDTVSWYQQALGQGPQFIFQYYEEEERQRGNFPDRFSGHQFPNYSSELNVNALLLGDSALYLCASSFIGRSSPLHFGNGTRLTVT.

The gene calls are TRBV10-1 and TRBJ2-1; possibly TRBD2 for D (6 bases). The CDR3 is 16 amino acids. V lost 4 bases and J 0 bases, leaving 13 bases between the germline ends. Germline lookup yields CDR1 WNHNN and CDR2 SYGVQD (reference sequence). DNA of the CDR3: TGCGCCAGCAGTGCTGGGCGGGAAAGCTCCTACAATGAGCAGTTCTTC. Its protein product is CASSAGRESSYNEQFF.

CDR3 coding DNA: TGTGCTAGTGGACGACAGGGTATTCAGCCCCAGCATTTT. Protein product: CASGRQGIQPQHF. The V gene is TRBV12-5, the J gene TRBJ1-5; TRBD1 matches at 7 bases. Germline-derived CDR1 and CDR2 are LGHNT and FRNRAP. J was trimmed by 6 bases and V by 6 bases; bases with no gene match: 5. CDR3 length equals 13 residues. The variable domain in full, completed from reference TRBV12-5 and TRBJ1-5, reads DARVTQTPRHKVTEMGQEVTMRCQPILGHNTVFWYRQTMMQGLELLAYFRNRAPLDDSGMPKDRFSAEMPDATLATLKIQPSEPRDSAVYFCASGRQGIQPQHFGDGTRLSIL.

This chain links TRBV7-2 with TRBJ1-3, with a tentative D call TRBD1 (5 bases). Germline V gives CDR1 SGHTA, CDR2 FQGNSA. Trimming took off 0 bases at V and 6 bases at J, with 12 bases between the two ends. The CDR3 covers 15 residues. The CDR3 sequence: CASSLAAQGINTIYF. In DNA form, the CDR3 reads TGTGCCAGCAGCTTAGCCGCGCAGGGAATAAACACCATATATTTT.

This clone is a singleton in its sample. The chain carries TRBV2 and TRBJ2-5, with 8 bases fitting TRBD1. J gave up 4 bases and V 6 bases, and 7 bases lay outside the gene matches. Per the germline V gene, CDR1 is SNHLY and CDR2 is FYNNEI. The CDR3 loop spans 14 amino acids. The CDR3 here is CASRPDRGRETQYF. The DNA of the CDR3 is TGTGCCAGCAGACCCGACAGGGGACGAGAGACCCAGTACTTC.

The V and J genes are TRBV10-1 and TRBJ1-2; TRBD1 matches at 8 bases. Germline V gene sequence: CDR1 WNHNN, CDR2 SYGVQD (reference sequence). This CDR3 has 15 residues. The trim removed 1 base at V and 6 bases at J, leaving 7 bases unmatched. CDR3 amino acids: CASSELGQVINGYTF. CDR3 nucleotide sequence: TGCGCCAGCAGTGAGTTGGGACAGGTTATTAATGGCTACACCTTC.